This is a list of T cell receptor beta chains from one sample in a study of blood T cells in healthy people across ages. TCRdb passed the 5' RACE reads through MiXCR, listing each CDR3 protein once. Altogether hundreds of thousands of distinct CDR3 sequences are present, roughly three fifths being singletons, with the ten largest covering roughly 26%. The sequenced sample consisted of blood. These receptors all come from a man aged 35 to 55 in good health. CDR3s include the opening cysteine and the closing phenylalanine or tryptophan.

v_gene: TRBV7-9; CDR3aa: CASSPPLAGEMVYTDTQYF
v_gene: TRBV20-1; CDR3aa: CSARPSSGLAGGPGEQYF
v_gene: TRBV7-2; CDR3aa: CASSFAKETQYF
v_gene: TRBV5-4; CDR3aa: CASSSSTGKSYEQYF
v_gene: TRBV20-1; CDR3aa: CSASDGTGITDTQYF
v_gene: TRBV12-5; CDR3aa: CASADDRAQETQYF
v_gene: TRBV4-3; CDR3aa: CASSQVALAGGFQETQFF
v_gene: TRBV3-1; CDR3aa: CASSHRTGTTEAFF
v_gene: TRBV2; CDR3aa: CAPRRQGTNTDTQYF
v_gene: TRBV12-3/TRBV12-4; CDR3aa: CASSGTGAGQPQHF
v_gene: TRBV29-1; CDR3aa: CSVEGKNTEAFF
v_gene: TRBV27; CDR3aa: CASSNEADTSTDTQYF
v_gene: TRBV6-5; CDR3aa: CATYSGRLINEQFF
v_gene: TRBV28; CDR3aa: CASSLLGPSTYGYTF
v_gene: TRBV20-1; CDR3aa: CSARSTLAANYNEQFF
v_gene: TRBV3-1; CDR3aa: CASSPSPSGYEQYF
v_gene: TRBV7-3; CDR3aa: CASSFRLVPEQYF
v_gene: TRBV7-2; CDR3aa: CASSLGLAGGNTDTQYF
v_gene: TRBV7-3; CDR3aa: CASSPRRGETQYF
v_gene: TRBV7-2; CDR3aa: CASSLGARARTDTQYF
v_gene: TRBV3-1; CDR3aa: CASSQDRGGPVGTQYF
v_gene: TRBV5-1; CDR3aa: CASSLEANYGYTF
v_gene: TRBV10-3; CDR3aa: CAISEGTGVYEQYF
v_gene: TRBV29-1; CDR3aa: CSVDFSADSTDTQYF
v_gene: TRBV6-4; CDR3aa: CASSFSGSGGNEQFF
v_gene: TRBV5-1; CDR3aa: CASSSDRDQETQYF
v_gene: TRBV11-2; CDR3aa: CASSDPGGWGQETQYF
v_gene: TRBV20-1; CDR3aa: CSARPGGTSGGTDTQYF
v_gene: TRBV5-1; CDR3aa: CASSGAGGDGEKLFF
v_gene: TRBV10-3; CDR3aa: CAISENPGQFNEQYF
v_gene: TRBV28; CDR3aa: CASSSRAFTDTQYF
v_gene: TRBV20-1; CDR3aa: CSALTSGRADEQYF
v_gene: TRBV12-3/TRBV12-4; CDR3aa: CASSFRTSGTTTDTQYF
v_gene: TRBV7-2; CDR3aa: CASSLIAGGNGYTF
v_gene: TRBV3-1; CDR3aa: CASSQVRQPTGELFF
v_gene: TRBV12-3/TRBV12-4; CDR3aa: CASSLNSGEQYF
v_gene: TRBV12-3/TRBV12-4; CDR3aa: CASTATSYNEQYF
v_gene: TRBV7-3; CDR3aa: CASSLMTGANTGELFF
v_gene: TRBV4-1; CDR3aa: CASSPYGNIQYF
v_gene: TRBV7-9; CDR3aa: CAIFPSGANTEAFF